One TCR beta chain is described in this entry. Its antigen is undetermined. This entry is derived from a study of T cell repertoires in cytomegalovirus infection. On the study more broadly: HLA-B-restricted CMV epitopes that are well studied were used alongside recently identified HLA-C-restricted ones. It was the public TCR beta signatures that indicated both CMV infection and matching HLA type. Study-wide points: Clonotypes of TCR beta that were HLA-C-restricted and CMV-specific dominated the ex vivo response. Totalled public TCR beta family frequency picked out people who carried CMV plus the relevant HLA.

TCRdb reprocessed the reads via MiXCR and lists one record per CDR3 protein. The sample gives under 130,000 distinct CDR3 sequences, roughly 39% of which show up once; about 76% is in the top ten. Per the germline V gene, CDR1 is SGHNT and CDR2 is YYREEE (reference sequence). Deletions cut 4 bases from V and 2 bases from J, with 15 bases between. The length of the CDR3 is 15 residues. The V gene is TRBV5-4, the J gene TRBJ2-5; D possibly matches TRBD1 or TRBD2 (6 bases each). The clonotype was recovered from a human donor in good health (CMV status not recorded). Some clones in this sample may be carry-over from other donors' samples. Material: CD8+ T cells from cultured PBMCs, obtained from culture after CMV antigen stimulation. CDR3 nucleotide sequence: TGTGCCAGCAGCGGGGGGACACATACACAAGAGACCCAGTACTTC. This encodes CASSGGTHTQETQYF.